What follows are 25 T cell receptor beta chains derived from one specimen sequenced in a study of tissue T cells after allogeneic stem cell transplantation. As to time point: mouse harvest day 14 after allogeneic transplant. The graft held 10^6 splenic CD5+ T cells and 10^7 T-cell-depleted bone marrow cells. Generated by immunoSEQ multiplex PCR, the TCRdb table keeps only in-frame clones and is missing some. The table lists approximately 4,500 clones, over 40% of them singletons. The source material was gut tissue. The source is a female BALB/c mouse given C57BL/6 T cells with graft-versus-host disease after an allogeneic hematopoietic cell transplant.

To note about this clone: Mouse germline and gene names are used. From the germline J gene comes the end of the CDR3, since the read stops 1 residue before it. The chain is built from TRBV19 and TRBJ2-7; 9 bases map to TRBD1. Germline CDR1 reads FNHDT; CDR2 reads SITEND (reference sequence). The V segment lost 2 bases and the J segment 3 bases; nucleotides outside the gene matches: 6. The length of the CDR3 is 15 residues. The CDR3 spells CASSIWGDRVYEQYF. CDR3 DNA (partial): TGTGCCAGCAGTATTTGGGGGGACAGGGTCTATGAACAGTAC.

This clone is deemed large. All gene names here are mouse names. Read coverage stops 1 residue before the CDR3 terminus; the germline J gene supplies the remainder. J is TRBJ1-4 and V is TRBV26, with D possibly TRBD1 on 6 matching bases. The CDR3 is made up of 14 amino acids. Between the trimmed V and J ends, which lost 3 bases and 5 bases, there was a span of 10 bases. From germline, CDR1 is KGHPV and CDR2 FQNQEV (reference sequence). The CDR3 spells CASSLRTGNERLFF. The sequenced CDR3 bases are TGTGCCAGCAGTCTTAGAACAGGGAACGAAAGATTATTT.

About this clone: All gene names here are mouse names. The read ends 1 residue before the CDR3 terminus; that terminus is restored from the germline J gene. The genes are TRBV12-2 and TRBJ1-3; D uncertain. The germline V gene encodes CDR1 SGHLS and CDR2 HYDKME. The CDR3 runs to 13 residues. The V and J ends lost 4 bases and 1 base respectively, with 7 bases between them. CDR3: CASSARSGNTLYF. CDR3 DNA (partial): TGTGCCAGCTCGGCCCGCTCTGGAAATACGCTCTAT.

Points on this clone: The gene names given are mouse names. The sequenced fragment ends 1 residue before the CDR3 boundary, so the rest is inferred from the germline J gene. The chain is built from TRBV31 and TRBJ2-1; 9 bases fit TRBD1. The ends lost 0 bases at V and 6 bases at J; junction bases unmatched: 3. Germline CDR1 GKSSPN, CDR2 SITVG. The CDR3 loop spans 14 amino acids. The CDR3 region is CAWSLGTGIAEQFF. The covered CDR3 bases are TGTGCCTGGAGTCTCGGGACAGGGATTGCTGAGCAGTTC.

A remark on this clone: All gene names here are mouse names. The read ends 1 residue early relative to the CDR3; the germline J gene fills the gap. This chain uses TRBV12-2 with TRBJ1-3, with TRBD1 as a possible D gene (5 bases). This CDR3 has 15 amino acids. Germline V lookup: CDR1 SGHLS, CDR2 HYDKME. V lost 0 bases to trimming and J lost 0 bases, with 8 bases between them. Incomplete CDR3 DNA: TGTGCCAGCTCTCTCTTCAGGGATTCTGGAAATACGCTCTAT. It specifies CASSLFRDSGNTLY. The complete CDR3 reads CASSLFRDSGNTLYF.

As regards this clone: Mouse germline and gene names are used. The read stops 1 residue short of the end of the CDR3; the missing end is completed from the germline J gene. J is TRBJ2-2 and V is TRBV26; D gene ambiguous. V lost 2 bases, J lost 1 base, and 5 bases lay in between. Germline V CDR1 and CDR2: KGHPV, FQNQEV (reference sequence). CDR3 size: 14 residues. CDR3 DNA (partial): TGTGCCAGCAGTCTGACAGAAAACACCGGGCAGCTCTAC. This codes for CASSLTENTGQLY. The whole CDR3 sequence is CASSLTENTGQLYF.

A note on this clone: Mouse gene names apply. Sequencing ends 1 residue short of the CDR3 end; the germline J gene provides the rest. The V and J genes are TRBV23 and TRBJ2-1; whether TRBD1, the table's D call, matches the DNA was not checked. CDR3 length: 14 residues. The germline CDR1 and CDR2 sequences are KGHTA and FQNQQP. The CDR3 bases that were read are TGCTCCAGCAGTCAAAACAGGGGGCGAGCTGAGCAGTTC. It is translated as CSSSQNRGRAEQF. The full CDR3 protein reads CSSSQNRGRAEQFF.

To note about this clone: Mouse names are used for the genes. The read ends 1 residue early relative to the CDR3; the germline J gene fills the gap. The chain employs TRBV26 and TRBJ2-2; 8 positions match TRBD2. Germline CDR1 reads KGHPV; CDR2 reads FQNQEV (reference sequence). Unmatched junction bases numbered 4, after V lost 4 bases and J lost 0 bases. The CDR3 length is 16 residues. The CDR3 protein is CASSPTGAANTGQLYF. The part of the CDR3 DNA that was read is TGTGCCAGCAGTCCGACTGGGGCCGCAAACACCGGGCAGCTCTAC. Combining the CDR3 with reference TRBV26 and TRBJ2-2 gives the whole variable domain NSKVIQTPRYLVKGQGQKAKMRCIPEKGHPVVFWYQQNKNNEFKFLINFQNQEVLQQIDMTEKRFSAECPSNSPCSLEIQSSEAGDSALYLCASSPTGAANTGQLYFGEGSKLTVL.

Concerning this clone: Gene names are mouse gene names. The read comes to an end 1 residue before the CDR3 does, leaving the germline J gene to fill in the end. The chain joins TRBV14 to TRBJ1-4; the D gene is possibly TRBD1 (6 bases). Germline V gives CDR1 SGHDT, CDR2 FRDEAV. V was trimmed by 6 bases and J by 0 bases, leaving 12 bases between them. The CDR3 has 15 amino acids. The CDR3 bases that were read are TGTGCCAGCAAGCCGGGACAAATTTCCAACGAAAGATTATTT. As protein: CASKPGQISNERLF. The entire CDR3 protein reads CASKPGQISNERLFF.

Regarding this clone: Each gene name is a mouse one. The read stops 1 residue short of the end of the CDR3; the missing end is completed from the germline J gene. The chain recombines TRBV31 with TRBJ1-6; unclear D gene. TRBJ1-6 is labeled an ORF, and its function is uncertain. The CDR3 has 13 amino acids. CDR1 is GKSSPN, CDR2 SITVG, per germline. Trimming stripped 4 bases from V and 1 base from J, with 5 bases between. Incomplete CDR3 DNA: TGTGCCTGGACGGGGTCCTATAATTCGCCCCTCTAC. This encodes CAWTGSYNSPLY. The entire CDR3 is CAWTGSYNSPLYF.

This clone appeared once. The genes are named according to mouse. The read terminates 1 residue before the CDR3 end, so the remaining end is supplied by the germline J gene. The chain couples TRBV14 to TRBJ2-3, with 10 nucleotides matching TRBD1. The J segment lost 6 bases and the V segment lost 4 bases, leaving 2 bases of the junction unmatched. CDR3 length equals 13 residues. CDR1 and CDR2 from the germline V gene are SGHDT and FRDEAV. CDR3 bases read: TGTGCCAGCAGTCGGGACAGGGGTGAAACGCTGTAT. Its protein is CASSRDRGETLY. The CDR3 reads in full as CASSRDRGETLYF.

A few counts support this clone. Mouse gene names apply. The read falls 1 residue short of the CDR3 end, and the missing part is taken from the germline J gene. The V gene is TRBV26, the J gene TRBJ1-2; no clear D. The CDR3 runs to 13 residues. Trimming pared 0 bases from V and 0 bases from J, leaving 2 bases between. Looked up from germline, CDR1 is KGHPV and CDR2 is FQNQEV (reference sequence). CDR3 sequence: CASSLSPNSDYTF. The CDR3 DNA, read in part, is TGTGCCAGCAGTCTGTCTCCAAACTCCGACTACACC.

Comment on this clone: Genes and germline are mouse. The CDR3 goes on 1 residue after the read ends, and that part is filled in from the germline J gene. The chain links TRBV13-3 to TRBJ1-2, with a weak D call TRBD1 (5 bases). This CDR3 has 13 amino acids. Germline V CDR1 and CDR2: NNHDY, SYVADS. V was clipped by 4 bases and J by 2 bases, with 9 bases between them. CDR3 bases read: TGTGCCAGCAGTCTCAGGGAGAACTCCGACTACACC. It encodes CASSLRENSDYT. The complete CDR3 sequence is CASSLRENSDYTF.

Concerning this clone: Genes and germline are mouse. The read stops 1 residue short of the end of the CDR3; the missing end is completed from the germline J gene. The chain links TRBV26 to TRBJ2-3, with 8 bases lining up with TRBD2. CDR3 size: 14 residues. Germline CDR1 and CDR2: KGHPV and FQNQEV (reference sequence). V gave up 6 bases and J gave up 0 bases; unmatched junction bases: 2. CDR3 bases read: TGTGCCAGCAGACTGGGGGATAGTGCAGAAACGCTGTAT. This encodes CASRLGDSAETLY. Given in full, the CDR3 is CASRLGDSAETLYF. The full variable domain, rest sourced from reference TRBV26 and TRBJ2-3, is NSKVIQTPRYLVKGQGQKAKMRCIPEKGHPVVFWYQQNKNNEFKFLINFQNQEVLQQIDMTEKRFSAECPSNSPCSLEIQSSEAGDSALYLCASRLGDSAETLYFGSGTRLTVL.

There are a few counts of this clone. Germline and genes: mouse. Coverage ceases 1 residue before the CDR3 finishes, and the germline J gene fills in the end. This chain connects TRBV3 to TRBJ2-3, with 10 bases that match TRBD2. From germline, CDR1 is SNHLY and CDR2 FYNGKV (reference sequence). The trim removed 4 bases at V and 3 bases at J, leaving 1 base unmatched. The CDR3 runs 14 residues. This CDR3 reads CASSWTGGAETLYF. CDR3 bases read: TGTGCCAGCAGCTGGACTGGGGGCGCAGAAACGCTGTAT.

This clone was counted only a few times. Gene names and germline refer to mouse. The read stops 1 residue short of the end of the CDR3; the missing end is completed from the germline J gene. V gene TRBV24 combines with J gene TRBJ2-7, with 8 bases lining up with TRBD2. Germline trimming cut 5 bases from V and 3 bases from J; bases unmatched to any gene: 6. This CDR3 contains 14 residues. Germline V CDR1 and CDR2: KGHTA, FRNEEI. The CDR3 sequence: CASSSQLGVYEQYF. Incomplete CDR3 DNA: TGTGCCAGCAGTTCACAACTGGGGGTCTATGAACAGTAC.

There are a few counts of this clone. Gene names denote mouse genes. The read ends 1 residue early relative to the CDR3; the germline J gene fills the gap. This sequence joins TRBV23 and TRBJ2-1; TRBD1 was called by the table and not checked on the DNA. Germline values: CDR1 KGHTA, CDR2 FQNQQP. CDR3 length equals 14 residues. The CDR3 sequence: CSSSPGQGAAEQFF. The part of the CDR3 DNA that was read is TGCTCCAGCAGTCCGGGACAGGGGGCTGCTGAGCAGTTC.

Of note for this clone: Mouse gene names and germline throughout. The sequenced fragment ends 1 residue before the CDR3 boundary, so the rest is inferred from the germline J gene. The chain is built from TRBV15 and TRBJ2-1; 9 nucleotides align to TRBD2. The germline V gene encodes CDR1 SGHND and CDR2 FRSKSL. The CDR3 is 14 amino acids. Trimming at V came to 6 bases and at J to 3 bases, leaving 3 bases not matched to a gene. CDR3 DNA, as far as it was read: TGTGCCAGCAGAAACTGGGGGGTCTATGCTGAGCAGTTC. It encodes CASRNWGVYAEQF. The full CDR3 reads CASRNWGVYAEQFF.

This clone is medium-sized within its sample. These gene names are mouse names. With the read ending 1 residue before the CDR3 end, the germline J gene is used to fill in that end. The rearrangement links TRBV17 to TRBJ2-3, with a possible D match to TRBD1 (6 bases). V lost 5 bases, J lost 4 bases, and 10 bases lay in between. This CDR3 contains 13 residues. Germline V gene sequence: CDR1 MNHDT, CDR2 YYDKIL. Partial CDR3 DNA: TGTGCTAGCAGTCCTACAGGGACAGAAACGCTGTAT. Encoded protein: CASSPTGTETLY. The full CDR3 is CASSPTGTETLYF.

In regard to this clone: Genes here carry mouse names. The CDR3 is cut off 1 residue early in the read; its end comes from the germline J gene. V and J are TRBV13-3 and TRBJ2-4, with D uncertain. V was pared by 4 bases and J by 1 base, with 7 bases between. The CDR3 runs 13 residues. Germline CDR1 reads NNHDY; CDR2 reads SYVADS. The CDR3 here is CASSRQGQNTLYF. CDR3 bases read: TGTGCCAGCAGTAGGCAGGGTCAAAACACCTTGTAC.

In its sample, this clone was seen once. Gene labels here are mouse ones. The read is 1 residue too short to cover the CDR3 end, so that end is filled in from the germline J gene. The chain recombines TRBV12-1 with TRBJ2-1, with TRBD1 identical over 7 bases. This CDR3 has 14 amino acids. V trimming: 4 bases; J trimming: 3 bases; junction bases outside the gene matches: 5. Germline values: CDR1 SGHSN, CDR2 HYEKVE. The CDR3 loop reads CASSSTGRYAEQFF. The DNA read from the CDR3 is TGTGCCAGCTCCTCGACAGGGCGCTATGCTGAGCAGTTC.

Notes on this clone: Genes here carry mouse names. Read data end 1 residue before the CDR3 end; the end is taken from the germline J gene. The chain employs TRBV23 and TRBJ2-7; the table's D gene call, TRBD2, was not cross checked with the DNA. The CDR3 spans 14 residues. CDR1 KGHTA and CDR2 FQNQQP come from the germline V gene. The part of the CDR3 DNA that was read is TGCTCCAGCAGTCATGGGACTGGGGGGTATGAACAGTAC. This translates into CSSSHGTGGYEQY. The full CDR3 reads CSSSHGTGGYEQYF.

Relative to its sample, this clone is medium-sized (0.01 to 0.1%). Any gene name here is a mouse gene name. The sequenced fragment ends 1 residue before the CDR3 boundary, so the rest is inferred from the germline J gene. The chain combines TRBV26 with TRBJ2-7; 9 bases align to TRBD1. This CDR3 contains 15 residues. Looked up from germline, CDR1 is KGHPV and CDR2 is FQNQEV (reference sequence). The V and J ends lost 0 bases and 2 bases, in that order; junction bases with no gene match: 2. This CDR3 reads CASSLSGQGTYEQYF. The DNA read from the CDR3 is TGTGCCAGCAGTCTGTCGGGACAGGGAACCTATGAACAGTAC. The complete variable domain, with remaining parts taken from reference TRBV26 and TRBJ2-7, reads NSKVIQTPRYLVKGQGQKAKMRCIPEKGHPVVFWYQQNKNNEFKFLINFQNQEVLQQIDMTEKRFSAECPSNSPCSLEIQSSEAGDSALYLCASSLSGQGTYEQYFGPGTRLTVL.

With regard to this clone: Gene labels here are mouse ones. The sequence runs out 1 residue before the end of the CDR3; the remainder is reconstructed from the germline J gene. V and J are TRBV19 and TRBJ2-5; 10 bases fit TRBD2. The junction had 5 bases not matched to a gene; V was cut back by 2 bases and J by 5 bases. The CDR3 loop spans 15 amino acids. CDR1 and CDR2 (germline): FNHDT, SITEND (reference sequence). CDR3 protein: CASSILGGRGDTQYF. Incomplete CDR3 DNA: TGTGCCAGCAGTATTCTGGGGGGGCGGGGAGACACCCAGTAC.

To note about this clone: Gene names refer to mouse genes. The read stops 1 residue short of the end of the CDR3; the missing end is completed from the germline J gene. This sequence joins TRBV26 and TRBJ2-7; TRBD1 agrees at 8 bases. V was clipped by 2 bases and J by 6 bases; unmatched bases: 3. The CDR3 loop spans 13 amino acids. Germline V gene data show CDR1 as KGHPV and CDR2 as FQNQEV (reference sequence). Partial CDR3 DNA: TGTGCCAGCAGTCTGGAGACAGGGGTTGAACAGTAC. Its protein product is CASSLETGVEQY. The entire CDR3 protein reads CASSLETGVEQYF.